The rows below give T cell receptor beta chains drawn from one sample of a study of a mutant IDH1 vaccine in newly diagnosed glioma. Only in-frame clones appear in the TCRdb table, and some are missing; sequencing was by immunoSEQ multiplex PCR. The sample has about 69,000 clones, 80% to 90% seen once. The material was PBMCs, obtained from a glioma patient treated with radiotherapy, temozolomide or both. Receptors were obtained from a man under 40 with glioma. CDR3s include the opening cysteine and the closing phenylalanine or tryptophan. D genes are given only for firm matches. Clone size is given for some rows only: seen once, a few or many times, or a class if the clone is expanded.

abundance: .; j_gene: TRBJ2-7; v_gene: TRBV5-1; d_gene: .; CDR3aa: CASSLAMLASGYEQYF; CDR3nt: TGCGCCAGCAGCTTGGCCATGTTGGCTTCAGGCTACGAGCAGTACTTC
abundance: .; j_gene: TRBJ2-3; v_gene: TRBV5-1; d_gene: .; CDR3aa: CASSLGDRSTDTQYF; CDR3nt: TGCGCCAGCAGCTTGGGAGACAGAAGCACAGATACGCAGTATTTT
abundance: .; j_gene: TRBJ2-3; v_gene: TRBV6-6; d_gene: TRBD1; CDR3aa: CASTHRGVRTDTQYF; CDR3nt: TGTGCCAGCACTCACAGGGGGGTTCGCACAGATACGCAGTATTTT
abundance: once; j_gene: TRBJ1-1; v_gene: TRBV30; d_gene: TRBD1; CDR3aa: CAWRIPGQGKSTEAFF; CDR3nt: TGTGCCTGGAGAATACCGGGACAGGGTAAGAGCACTGAAGCTTTCTTT
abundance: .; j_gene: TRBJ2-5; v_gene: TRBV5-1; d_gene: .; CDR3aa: CASSGGRETQYF; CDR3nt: TGCGCCAGCAGTGGGGGGCGGGAGACCCAGTACTTC
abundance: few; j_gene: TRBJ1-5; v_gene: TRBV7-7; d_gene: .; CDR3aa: CASSLNRGEPQHF; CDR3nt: TGTGCCAGCAGCCTAAATCGGGGGGAGCCCCAGCATTTT
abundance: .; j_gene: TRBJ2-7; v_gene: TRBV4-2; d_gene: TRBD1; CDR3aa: CASSQDFGQGTYEQYF; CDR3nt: TGTGCCAGCAGCCAAGATTTCGGACAGGGGACCTACGAGCAGTACTTC
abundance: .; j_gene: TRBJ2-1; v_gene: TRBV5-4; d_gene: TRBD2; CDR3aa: CASSLLAGVYNEQFF; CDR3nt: TGTGCCAGCAGCTTACTGGCGGGGGTCTACAATGAGCAGTTCTTC
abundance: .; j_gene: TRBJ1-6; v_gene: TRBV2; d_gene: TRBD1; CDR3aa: CASSEASQGLNSPLHF; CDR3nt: TGTGCCAGCAGTGAAGCCTCACAGGGGTTAAATTCACCCCTCCACTTT
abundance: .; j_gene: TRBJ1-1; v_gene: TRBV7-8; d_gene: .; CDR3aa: CASSLRVPNTEAFF; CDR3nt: TGTGCCAGCAGCTTAAGGGTGCCGAACACTGAAGCTTTCTTT
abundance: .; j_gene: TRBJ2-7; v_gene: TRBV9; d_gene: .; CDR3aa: CASSFLAGGYEQYF; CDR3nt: TGTGCCAGCAGCTTCCTGGCGGGTGGCTACGAGCAGTACTTC
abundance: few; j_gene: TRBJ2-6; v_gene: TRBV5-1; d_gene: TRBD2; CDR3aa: CASSLGGTSSGANVLTF; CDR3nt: TGCGCCAGCAGCTTGGGGGGGACTAGCTCTGGGGCCAACGTCCTGACTTTC
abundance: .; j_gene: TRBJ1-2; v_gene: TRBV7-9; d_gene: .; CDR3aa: CASSFPQSVGYTF; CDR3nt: TGTGCCAGCAGCTTCCCCCAGTCGGTTGGCTACACCTTC
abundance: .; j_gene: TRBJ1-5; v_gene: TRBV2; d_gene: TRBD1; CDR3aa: CASKEGTASNQPQHF; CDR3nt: TGTGCCAGCAAAGAAGGGACAGCTAGCAATCAGCCCCAGCATTTT
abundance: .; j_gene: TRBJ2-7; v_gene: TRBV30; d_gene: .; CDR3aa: CAWSSFYEQYF; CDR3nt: TGTGCCTGGAGTTCCTTTTACGAGCAGTACTTC
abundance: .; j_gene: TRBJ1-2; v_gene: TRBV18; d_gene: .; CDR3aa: CASSLNYGYTF; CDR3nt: TGTGCCAGCTCCTTGAACTATGGCTACACCTTC
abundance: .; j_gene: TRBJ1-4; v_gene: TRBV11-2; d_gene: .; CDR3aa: CASSLAPENEKLFF; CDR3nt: TGTGCCAGCAGCTTAGCGCCCGAAAATGAAAAACTGTTTTTT
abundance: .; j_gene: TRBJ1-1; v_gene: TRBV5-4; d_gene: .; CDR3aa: CASKSRDNRNTEAFF; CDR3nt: TGTGCCAGCAAATCCCGGGACAACAGGAACACTGAAGCTTTCTTT
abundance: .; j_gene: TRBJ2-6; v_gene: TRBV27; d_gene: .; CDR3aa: CASSRYWLQSRANVLTF; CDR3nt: TGTGCCAGCAGTCGGTATTGGCTACAAAGTCGGGCCAACGTCCTGACTTTC
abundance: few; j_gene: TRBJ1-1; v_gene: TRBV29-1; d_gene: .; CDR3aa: CSSHGNTEAFF; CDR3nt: TGCAGCTCCCACGGGAACACTGAAGCTTTCTTT
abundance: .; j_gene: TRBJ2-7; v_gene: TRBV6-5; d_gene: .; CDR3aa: CASSFKTGHQRYEQYF; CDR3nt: TGTGCCAGCAGTTTCAAAACCGGGCACCAGCGCTACGAGCAGTACTTC
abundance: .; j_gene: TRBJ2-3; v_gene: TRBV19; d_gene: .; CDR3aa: CASSTPDTASTDTQYF; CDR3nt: TGTGCCAGTAGTACCCCGGACACGGCTAGCACAGATACGCAGTATTTT
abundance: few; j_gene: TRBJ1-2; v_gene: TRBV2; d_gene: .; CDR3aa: CASSDTHQGGILYGYTF; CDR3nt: TGTGCCAGCAGTGATACGCATCAGGGCGGAATACTCTATGGCTACACCTTC
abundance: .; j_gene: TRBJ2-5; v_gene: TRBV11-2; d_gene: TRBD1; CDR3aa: CASSPSGQGRGTQYF; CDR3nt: TGTGCCAGCAGCCCATCCGGACAGGGACGAGGGACCCAGTACTTC
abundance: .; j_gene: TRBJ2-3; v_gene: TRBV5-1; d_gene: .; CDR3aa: CASSKSTDTQYF; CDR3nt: TGCGCCAGCAGCAAGAGCACAGATACGCAGTATTTT
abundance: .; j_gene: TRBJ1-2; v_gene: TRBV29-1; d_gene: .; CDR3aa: CSVGDLRGYGYTF; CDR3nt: TGCAGCGTTGGGGATTTACGGGGCTATGGCTACACCTTC
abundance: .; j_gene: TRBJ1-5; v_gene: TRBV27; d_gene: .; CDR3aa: CASSLGGPVNQPQHF; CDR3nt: TGTGCCAGCAGTTTAGGGGGCCCGGTCAATCAGCCCCAGCATTTT
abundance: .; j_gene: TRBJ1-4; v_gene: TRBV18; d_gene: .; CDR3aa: CASSIEQGPGEKLFF; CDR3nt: TGTGCCAGCTCAATCGAACAGGGACCTGGTGAAAAACTGTTTTTT
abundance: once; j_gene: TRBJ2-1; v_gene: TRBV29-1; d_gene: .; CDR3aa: CSVDGRRQTSSYNEQFF; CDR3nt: TGCAGCGTTGATGGCAGGCGACAAACTAGCTCCTACAATGAGCAGTTCTTC
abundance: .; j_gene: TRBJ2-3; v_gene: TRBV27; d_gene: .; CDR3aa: CASSLSLGLSTDTQYF; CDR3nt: TGTGCCAGCAGTCTCTCCCTCGGGCTGAGCACAGATACGCAGTATTTT
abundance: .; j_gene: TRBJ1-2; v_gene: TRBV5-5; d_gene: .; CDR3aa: CASRPAQGTSYGYTF; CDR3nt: TGTGCCAGCAGGCCAGCACAGGGTACATCCTATGGCTACACCTTC
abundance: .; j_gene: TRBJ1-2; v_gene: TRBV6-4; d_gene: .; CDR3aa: CASSDEMGVGGYTF; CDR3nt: TGTGCCAGCAGTGACGAAATGGGCGTTGGGGGCTACACCTTC
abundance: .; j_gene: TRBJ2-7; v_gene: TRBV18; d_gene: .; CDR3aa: CASSPGGQLRSYEQYF; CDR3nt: TGTGCCAGCTCACCAGGTGGGCAGCTCCGATCCTACGAGCAGTACTTC
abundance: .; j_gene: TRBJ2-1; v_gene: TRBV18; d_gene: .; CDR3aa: CASSPPTLSNEQFF; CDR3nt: TGTGCCAGCTCACCACCGACTTTAAGCAATGAGCAGTTCTTC
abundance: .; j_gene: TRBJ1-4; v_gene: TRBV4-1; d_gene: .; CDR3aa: CASREEPGHTHEKLFF; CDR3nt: TGCGCCAGCAGGGAGGAACCGGGACACACCCATGAAAAACTGTTTTTT
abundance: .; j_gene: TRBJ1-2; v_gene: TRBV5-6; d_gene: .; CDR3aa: CASLEAGVVLEGYTF; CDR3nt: TGTGCCAGCTTAGAGGCCGGTGTAGTTCTGGAGGGCTACACCTTC
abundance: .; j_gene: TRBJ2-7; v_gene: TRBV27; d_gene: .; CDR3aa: CASSPTTGNEQYF; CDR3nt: TGTGCCAGCAGTCCTACCACAGGGAACGAGCAGTACTTC
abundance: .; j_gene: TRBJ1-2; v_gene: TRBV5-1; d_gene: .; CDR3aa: CASSRQNYGYTF; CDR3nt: TGCGCCAGCAGCCGACAGAACTATGGCTACACCTTC
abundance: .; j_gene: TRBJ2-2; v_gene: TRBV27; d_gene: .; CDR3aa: CASSLTTNTGELFF; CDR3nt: TGTGCCAGCAGTTTAACCACGAACACCGGGGAGCTGTTTTTT
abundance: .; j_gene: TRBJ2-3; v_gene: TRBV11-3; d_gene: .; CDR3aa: CASSLEGSRGDTQYF; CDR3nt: TGTGCCAGCAGCTTAGAGGGTAGCAGAGGAGATACGCAGTATTTT
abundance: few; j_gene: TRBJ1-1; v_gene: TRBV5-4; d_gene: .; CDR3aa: CASSLAGRGGTEAFF; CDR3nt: TGTGCCAGCAGCTTGGCCGGCAGGGGTGGGACTGAAGCTTTCTTT
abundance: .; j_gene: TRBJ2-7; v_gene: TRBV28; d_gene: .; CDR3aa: CASSSNAPAHYEQYF; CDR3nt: TGTGCCAGCAGTTCTAATGCCCCAGCACACTACGAGCAGTACTTC
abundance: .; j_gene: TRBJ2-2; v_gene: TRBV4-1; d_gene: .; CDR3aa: CATQRGWGFNTGELFF; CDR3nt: TGCGCCACCCAGCGTGGTTGGGGGTTTAACACCGGGGAGCTGTTTTTT
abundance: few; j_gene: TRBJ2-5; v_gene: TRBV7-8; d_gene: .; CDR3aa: CASTGQETQYF; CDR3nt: TGTGCCAGTACAGGACAAGAGACCCAGTACTTC
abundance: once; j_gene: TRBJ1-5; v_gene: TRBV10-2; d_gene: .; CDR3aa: CASRPGLNQPQHF; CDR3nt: TGCGCCAGTCGACCGGGGTTAAACCAGCCCCAGCATTTT
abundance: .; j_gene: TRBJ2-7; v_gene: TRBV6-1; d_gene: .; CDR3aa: CASSEGSDGSYEQYF; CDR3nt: TGTGCCAGCAGTGAAGGGTCCGACGGCTCCTACGAGCAGTACTTC
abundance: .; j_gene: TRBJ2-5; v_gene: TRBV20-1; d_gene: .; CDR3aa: CSARQETQYF; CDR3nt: TGCAGTGCTAGACAAGAGACCCAGTACTTC
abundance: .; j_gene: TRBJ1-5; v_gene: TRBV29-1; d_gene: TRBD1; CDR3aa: CSVGTGDGQPQHF; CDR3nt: TGCAGCGTTGGAACAGGGGATGGGCAGCCCCAGCATTTT
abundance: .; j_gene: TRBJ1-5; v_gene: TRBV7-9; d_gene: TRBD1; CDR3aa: CASSSGQDNQPQHF; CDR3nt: TGTGCCAGCAGCTCTGGACAGGACAATCAGCCCCAGCATTTT
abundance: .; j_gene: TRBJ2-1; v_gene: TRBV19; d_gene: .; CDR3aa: CASSIGGRGNEQFF; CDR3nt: TGTGCCAGTAGTATAGGCGGGCGGGGCAATGAGCAGTTCTTC
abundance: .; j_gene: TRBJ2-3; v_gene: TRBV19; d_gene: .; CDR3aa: CASSMMITTDTQYF; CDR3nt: TGTGCCAGTAGTATGATGATTACAACAGATACGCAGTATTTT
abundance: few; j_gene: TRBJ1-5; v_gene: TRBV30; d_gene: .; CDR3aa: CAWSADSNQPQHF; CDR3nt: TGTGCCTGGAGTGCGGATAGCAATCAGCCCCAGCATTTT
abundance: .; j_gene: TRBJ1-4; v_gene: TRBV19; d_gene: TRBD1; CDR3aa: CASQGAFEKLFF; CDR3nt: TGTGCCAGCCAGGGGGCGTTTGAAAAACTGTTTTTT
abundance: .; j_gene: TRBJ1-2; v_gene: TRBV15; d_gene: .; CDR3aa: CATSEKLAGGPTELNYGYTF; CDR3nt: TGTGCCACCAGCGAGAAATTGGCAGGAGGTCCTACCGAACTAAACTATGGCTACACCTTC